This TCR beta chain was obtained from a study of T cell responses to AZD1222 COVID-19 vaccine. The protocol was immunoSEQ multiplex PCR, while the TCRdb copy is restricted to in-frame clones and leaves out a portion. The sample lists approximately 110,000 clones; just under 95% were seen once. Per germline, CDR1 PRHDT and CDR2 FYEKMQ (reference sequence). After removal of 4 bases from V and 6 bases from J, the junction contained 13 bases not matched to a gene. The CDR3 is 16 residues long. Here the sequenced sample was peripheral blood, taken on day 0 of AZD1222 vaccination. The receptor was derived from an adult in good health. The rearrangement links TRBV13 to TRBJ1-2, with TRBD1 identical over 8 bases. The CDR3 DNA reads TGTGCCAGCAGCTCGGACAGGGAAGAAATAGATGATGGCTACACCTTC. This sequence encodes CASSSDREEIDDGYTF.